This T cell receptor beta chain is drawn from a study of CD8 T cells in ankylosing spondylitis. The study, taken as a whole, reports: Disease-associated clones were reportedly significantly overrepresented in matched ankylosing spondylitis synovial fluid.

CDR1 and CDR2 from the germline V gene are SGHNT and YYREEE (reference sequence). The CDR3 is made up of 19 amino acids. Unmatched junction bases numbered 16, after V lost 3 bases and J lost 1 base. TCRdb ran MiXCR on the 5' RACE reads and lists one entry per CDR3 protein. The data contain more than 150,000 distinct CDR3 sequences, roughly 13% of them seen just once; the ten biggest clones take up about 15%. This clonotype showed up many times. Its antigen is currently unknown. The receptor was derived from a male donor with ankylosing spondylitis or in good health (not recorded which). J is TRBJ2-1 and V is TRBV5-4, with 7 bases identical to TRBD2. What was sequenced was blood, either unsorted or a sorted T cell fraction (not recorded which). CDR3 nucleotides: TGTGCCAGCAGCTGGCCGCTAGCGGAGGAGGGAGAATCCTACAATGAGCAGTTCTTC. The encoded protein is CASSWPLAEEGESYNEQFF.